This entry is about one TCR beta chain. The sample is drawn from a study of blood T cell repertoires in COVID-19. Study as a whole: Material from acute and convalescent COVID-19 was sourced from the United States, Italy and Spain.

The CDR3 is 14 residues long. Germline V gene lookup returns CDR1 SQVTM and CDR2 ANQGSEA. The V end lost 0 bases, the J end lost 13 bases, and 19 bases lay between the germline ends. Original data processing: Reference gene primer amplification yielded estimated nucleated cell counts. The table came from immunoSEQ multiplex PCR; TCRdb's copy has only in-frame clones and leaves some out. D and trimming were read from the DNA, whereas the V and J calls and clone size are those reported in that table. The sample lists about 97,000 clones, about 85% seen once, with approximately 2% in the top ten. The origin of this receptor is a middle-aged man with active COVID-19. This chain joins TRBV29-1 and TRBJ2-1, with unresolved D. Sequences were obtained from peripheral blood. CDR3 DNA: TGCAGCGTTGAAGACTTAAACGGAGCCCAAGTCCAGTTCTTC. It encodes CSVEDLNGAQVQFF.